This paragraph covers one TCR beta chain sequence. The data originate from a study of cytomegalovirus exposure and HLA in healthy donors. Both 60 Vbeta primers and 13 Jbeta primers went into the PCR. Measured with immunoSEQ multiplex PCR; TCRdb has only the in-frame clones, and not every one. This table holds over 130,000 clones, more than 75% found once. The CDR3 runs 15 residues. Looked up from germline, CDR1 is LNHNV and CDR2 is YYDKDF (reference sequence). V was shortened by 0 bases and J by 0 bases, with 9 bases between the two germline ends. This sequence joins TRBV15 and TRBJ2-7; maybe TRBD2 (5 bases). Sequenced material: PBMCs. The receptor was derived from a human donor in good health. This CDR3 is CATSRDLGSSYEQYF. CDR3 DNA sequence: TGTGCCACCAGCAGAGATCTTGGGAGCTCCTACGAGCAGTACTTC.